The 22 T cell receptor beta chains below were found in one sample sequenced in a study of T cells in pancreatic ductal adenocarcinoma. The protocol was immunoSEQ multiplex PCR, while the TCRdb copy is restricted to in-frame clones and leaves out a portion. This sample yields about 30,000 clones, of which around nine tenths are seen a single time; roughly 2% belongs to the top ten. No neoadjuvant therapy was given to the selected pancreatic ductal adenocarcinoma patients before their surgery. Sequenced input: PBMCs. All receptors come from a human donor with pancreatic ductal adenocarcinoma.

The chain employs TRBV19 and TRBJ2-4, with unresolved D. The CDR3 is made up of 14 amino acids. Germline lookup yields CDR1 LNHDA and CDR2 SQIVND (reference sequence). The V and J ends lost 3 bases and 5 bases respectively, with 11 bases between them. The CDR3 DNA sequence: TGTGCCAGTAGTATGTTGGGCGTTGAAAACATTCAGTACTTC. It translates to CASSMLGVENIQYF.

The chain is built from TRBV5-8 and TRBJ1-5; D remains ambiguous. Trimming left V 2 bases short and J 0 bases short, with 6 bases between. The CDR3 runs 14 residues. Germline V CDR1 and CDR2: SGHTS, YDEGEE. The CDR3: CASSLGYSNQPQHF. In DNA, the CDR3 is TGTGCCAGCAGCTTAGGGTATAGCAATCAGCCCCAGCATTTT.

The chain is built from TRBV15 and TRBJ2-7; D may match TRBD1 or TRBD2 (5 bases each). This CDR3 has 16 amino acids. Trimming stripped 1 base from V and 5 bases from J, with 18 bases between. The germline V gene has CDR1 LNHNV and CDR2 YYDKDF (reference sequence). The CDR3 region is CATSRGSLTGTNEQYF. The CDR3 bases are TGTGCCACCAGCAGAGGGAGTCTGACGGGGACGAACGAGCAGTACTTC.

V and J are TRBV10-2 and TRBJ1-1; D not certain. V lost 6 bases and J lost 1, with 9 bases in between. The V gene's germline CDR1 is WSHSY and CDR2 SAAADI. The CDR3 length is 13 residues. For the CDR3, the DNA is TGCGCCAGCAGGCGGCAAAGGAACACTGAAGCTTTCTTT. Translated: CASRRQRNTEAFF.

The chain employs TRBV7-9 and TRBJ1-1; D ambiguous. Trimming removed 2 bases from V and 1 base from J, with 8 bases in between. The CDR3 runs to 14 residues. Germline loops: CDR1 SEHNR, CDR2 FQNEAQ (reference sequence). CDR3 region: CASSLSYANTEAFF. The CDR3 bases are TGTGCCAGCAGCTTAAGTTACGCGAACACTGAAGCTTTCTTT.

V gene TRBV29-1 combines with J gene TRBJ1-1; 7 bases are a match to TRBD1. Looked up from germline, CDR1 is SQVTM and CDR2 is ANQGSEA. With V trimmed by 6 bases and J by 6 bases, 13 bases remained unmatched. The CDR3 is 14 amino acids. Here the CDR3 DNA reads TGCAGCGTGCTCAGGGGGGGGGTCCGGGCTGAAGCTTTCTTT. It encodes CSVLRGGVRAEAFF.

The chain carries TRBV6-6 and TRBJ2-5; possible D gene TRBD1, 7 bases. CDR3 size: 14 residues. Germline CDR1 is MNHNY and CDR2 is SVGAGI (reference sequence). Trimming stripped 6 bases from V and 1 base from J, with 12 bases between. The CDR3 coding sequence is TGTGCCAGCAGCCGGCGGGACAGCCAAGAGACCCAGTACTTC. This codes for CASSRRDSQETQYF.

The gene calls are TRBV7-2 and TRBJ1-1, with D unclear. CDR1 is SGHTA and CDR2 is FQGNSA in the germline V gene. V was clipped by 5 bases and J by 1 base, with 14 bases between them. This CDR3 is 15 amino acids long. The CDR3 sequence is CASSLLGRENTEAFF. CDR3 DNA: TGTGCCAGCAGCCTGCTAGGACGGGAGAACACTGAAGCTTTCTTT.

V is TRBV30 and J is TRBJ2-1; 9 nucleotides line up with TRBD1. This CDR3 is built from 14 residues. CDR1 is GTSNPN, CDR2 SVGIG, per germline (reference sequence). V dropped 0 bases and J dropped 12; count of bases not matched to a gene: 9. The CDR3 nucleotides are TGTGCCTGGAGTGTTGGGACAGGGCGGATTGGGCAGTTCTTC. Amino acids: CAWSVGTGRIGQFF.

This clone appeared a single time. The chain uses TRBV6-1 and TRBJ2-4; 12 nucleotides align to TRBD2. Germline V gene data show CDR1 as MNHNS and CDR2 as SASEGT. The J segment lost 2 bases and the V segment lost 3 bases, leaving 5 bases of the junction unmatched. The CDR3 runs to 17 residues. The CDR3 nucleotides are TGTGCCAGCAGTGACCTAGCGGGAGGGGGATCCAAAAACATTCAGTACTTC. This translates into CASSDLAGGGSKNIQYF.

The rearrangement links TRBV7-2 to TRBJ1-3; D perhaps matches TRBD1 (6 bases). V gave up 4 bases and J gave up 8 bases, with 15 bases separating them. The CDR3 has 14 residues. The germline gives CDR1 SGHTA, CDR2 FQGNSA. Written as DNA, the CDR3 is TGTGCCAGCAGCTCGCGAACAGGGAGGCACACCATATATTTT. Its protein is CASSSRTGRHTIYF.

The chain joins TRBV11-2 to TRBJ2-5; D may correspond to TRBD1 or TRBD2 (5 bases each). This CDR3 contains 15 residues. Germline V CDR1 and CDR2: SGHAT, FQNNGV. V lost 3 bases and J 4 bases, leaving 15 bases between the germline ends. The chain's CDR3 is CASSFAPGAAETQYF. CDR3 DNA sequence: TGTGCCAGCAGCTTTGCCCCCGGGGCGGCAGAGACCCAGTACTTC. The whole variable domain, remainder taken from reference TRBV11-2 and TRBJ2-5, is EAGVAQSPRYKIIEKRQSVAFWCNPISGHATLYWYQQILGQGPKLLIQFQNNGVVDDSQLPKDRFSAERLKGVDSTLKIQPAKLEDSAVYLCASSFAPGAAETQYFGPGTRLLVL.

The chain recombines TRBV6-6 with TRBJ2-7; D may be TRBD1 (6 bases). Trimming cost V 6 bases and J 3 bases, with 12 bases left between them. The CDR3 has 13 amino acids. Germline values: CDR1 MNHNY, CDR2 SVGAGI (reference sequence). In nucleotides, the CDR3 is TGTGCCAGCAGAACAGGGAGAGGCTACGAGCAGTACTTC. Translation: CASRTGRGYEQYF.

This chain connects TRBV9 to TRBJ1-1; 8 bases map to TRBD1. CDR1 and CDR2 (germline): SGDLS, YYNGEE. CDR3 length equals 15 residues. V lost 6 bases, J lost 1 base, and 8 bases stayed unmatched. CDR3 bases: TGTGCCAGCACCCGAACCCAGGGGGCGAACACTGAAGCTTTCTTT. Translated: CASTRTQGANTEAFF.

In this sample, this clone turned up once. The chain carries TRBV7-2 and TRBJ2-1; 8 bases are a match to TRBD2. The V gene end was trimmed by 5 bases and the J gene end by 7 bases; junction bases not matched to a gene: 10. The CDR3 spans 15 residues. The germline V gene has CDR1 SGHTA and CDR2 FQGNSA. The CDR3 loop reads CASSPRGGRSNEQFF. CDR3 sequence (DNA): TGTGCCAGCAGCCCTCGCGGCGGGAGGTCGAATGAGCAGTTCTTC.

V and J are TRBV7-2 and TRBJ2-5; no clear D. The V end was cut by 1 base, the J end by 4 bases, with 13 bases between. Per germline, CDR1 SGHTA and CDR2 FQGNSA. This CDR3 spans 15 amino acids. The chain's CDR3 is CASSLEVYRAETQYF. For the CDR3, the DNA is TGTGCCAGCAGCTTAGAGGTGTATAGGGCAGAGACCCAGTACTTC.

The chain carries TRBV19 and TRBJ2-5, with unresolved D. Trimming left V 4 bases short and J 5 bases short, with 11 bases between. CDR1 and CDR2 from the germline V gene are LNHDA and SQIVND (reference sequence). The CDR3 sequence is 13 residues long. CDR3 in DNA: TGTGCCAGTAGTAGTCCCGAAGGGGAGACCCAGTACTTC. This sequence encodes CASSSPEGETQYF.

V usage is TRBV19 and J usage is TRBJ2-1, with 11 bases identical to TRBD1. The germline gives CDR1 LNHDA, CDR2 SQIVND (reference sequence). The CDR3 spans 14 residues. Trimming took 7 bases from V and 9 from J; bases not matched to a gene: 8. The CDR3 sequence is CASIGTGGYGEQFF. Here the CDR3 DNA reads TGTGCCAGTATAGGGACAGGGGGTTATGGTGAGCAGTTCTTC.

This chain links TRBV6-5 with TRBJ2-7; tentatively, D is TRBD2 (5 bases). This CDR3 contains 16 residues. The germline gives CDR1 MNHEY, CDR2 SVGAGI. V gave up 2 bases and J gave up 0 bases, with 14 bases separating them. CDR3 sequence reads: CASSYEHGKASYEQYF. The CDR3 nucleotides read TGTGCCAGCAGTTACGAGCACGGGAAGGCCTCCTACGAGCAGTACTTC.

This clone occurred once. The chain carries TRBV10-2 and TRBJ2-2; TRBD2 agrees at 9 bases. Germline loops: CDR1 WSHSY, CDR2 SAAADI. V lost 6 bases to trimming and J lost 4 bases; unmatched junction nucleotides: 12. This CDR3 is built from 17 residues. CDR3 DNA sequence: TGCGCCAGCAGCGTCCCGGGACTAGCTATTCGCACCGGGGAGCTGTTTTTT. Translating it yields CASSVPGLAIRTGELFF.

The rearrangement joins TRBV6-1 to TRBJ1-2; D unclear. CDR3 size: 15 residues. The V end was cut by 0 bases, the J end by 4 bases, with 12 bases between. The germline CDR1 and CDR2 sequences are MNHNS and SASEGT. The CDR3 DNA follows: TGTGCCAGCAGTGAAGCTCGAGGCAGACCCTATGGCTACACCTTC. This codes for CASSEARGRPYGYTF.

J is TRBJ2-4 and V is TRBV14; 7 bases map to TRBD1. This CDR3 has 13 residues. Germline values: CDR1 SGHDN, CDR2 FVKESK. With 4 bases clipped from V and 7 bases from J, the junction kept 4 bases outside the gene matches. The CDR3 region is CASSRMTGNIQYF. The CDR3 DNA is TGTGCCAGCAGCCGAATGACAGGGAACATTCAGTACTTC.